The 10 T cell receptor beta chains listed next were all sequenced from one sample in a study of cytomegalovirus exposure and HLA in healthy donors. Primers for the PCR totalled 60 Vbeta and 13 Jbeta. This table comes from immunoSEQ multiplex PCR, and its TCRdb copy is limited to in-frame clones, with some not included. The sample lists about 150,000 clones; roughly 72% were seen once. The sequencing sample was made of PBMCs. These receptors were taken from a man in his thirties or forties in good health and CMV-seronegative.

V usage is TRBV27 and J usage is TRBJ2-7; tentative D call: TRBD1 (6 bases). Trimming removed 2 bases from V and 1 base from J, with 18 bases in between. This CDR3 has 17 residues. Germline V gene data show CDR1 as MNHEY and CDR2 as SMNVEV (reference sequence). The CDR3 DNA sequence: TGTGCCAGCAGTTTAAGGCCAGGGGTTGACGCTTCCTACGAGCAGTACTTC. Encoded protein: CASSLRPGVDASYEQYF.

The chain combines TRBV5-1 with TRBJ2-2, with D tentatively TRBD1 (6 bases). Per the germline V gene, CDR1 is SGHRS and CDR2 is YFSETQ. The CDR3 runs 16 residues. The germline V and J ends were trimmed by 1 base and 5 bases, with 15 bases remaining between them. This chain's CDR3 is CASSLLGTKRTGELFF. CDR3 DNA: TGCGCCAGCAGCTTGTTAGGGACAAAAAGGACCGGGGAGCTGTTTTTT.

The chain joins TRBV30 to TRBJ1-1; D unresolved. CDR1 GTSNPN and CDR2 SVGIG come from the germline V gene (reference sequence). Trimming took 2 bases from V and 7 from J, leaving 11 bases between them. This CDR3 spans 12 amino acids. The CDR3 reads CAWSSGEVEAFF. The CDR3 DNA reads as TGTGCCTGGAGTTCGGGTGAGGTTGAAGCTTTCTTT.

CDR3 protein: CASSLGAGGNQPQHF. The CDR3 coding sequence is TGTGCCAGCAGCTTAGGGGCGGGAGGCAATCAGCCCCAGCATTTT. This rearrangement joins TRBV7-8 to TRBJ1-5; D not resolved. Deletions cut 1 base from V and 2 bases from J, with 9 bases between. Germline CDR1 is SGHVS and CDR2 is FQNEAQ. The CDR3 is made up of 15 amino acids.

The J gene is TRBJ2-1, the V gene TRBV7-9; TRBD2 might be the D (6 bases). Germline values: CDR1 SEHNR, CDR2 FQNEAQ (reference sequence). V lost 0 bases and J lost 10, with 16 bases in between. This CDR3 contains 15 residues. The CDR3 nucleotides read TGTGCCAGCAGCTTAGCTCTGATCGCTGGGGGGGAGCAGTTCTTC. Residues: CASSLALIAGGEQFF.

A few counts support this clone. Other DNA sequences of this sample code for an identical CDR3. The chain carries TRBV5-6 and TRBJ2-7; 8 bases match TRBD1. The V gene end was trimmed by 4 bases and the J gene end by 2 bases; junction bases not matched to a gene: 5. The length of the CDR3 is 14 residues. Germline CDR1 reads SGHDT; CDR2 reads YYEEEE. CDR3 sequence reads: CASSPGQGAYEQYF. CDR3 DNA: TGTGCCAGCAGCCCCGGACAGGGTGCCTACGAGCAGTACTTC.

This clone has more than one count but fewer than ten. V is TRBV11-2 and J is TRBJ1-1; 8 bases agree with TRBD1. The CDR3 has 15 residues. V dropped 5 bases and J dropped 4; count of bases not matched to a gene: 9. Germline V gives CDR1 SGHAT, CDR2 FQNNGV. The CDR3 sequence: CASSLQGGTGTEAFF. Here the CDR3 DNA reads TGTGCCAGCAGCCTACAGGGGGGCACTGGCACTGAAGCTTTCTTT. The complete variable domain, with remaining parts taken from reference TRBV11-2 and TRBJ1-1, reads EAGVAQSPRYKIIEKRQSVAFWCNPISGHATLYWYQQILGQGPKLLIQFQNNGVVDDSQLPKDRFSAERLKGVDSTLKIQPAKLEDSAVYLCASSLQGGTGTEAFFGQGTRLTVV.

This clone occurred a few times. V is TRBV4-2 and J is TRBJ1-1; the D is unclear. V lost 0 bases, J lost 6 bases, and 5 bases lay in between. Per the germline V gene, CDR1 is LGHNA and CDR2 is YNFKEQ. This CDR3 is built from 12 residues. CDR3 region: CASSQDEPEAFF. CDR3 nucleotides: TGTGCCAGCAGCCAAGACGAGCCTGAAGCTTTCTTT.

This chain joins TRBV2 and TRBJ2-2; D gene uncertain. The V end lost 10 bases, the J end lost 1 base, and 10 bases lay between the germline ends. The germline V gene encodes CDR1 SNHLY and CDR2 FYNNEI. This CDR3 comprises 13 residues. The CDR3 sequence: CATGRGNTGELFF. The CDR3 DNA is TGTGCCACCGGCAGAGGGAACACCGGGGAGCTGTTTTTT.

The sample holds one count of this clone. The chain links TRBV5-1 to TRBJ2-1, with unresolved D. Germline V gives CDR1 SGHRS, CDR2 YFSETQ. This CDR3 has 11 residues. V was pared by 4 bases and J by 5 bases, with 4 bases between. The CDR3 protein is CASSPDNEQFF. In DNA, the CDR3 is TGCGCCAGCAGCCCCGACAATGAGCAGTTCTTC.